The sequence of this TCR beta chain was determined in a study of cytomegalovirus exposure and HLA in healthy donors. Vbeta (60) and Jbeta (13) primers were used in the PCR. Generated by immunoSEQ multiplex PCR, the TCRdb table keeps only in-frame clones and is missing some. The repertoire holds about 140,000 clones, with around four fifths as singletons. The CDR3 has 11 residues. The V gene's germline CDR1 is SGHDT and CDR2 YYEEEE. On this clone itself: What it recognizes is unknown. An end of the junction does not agree with germline; a read error may underlie this.

General study results and limits: A later analysis found most CMV-associated TCR beta chains apparently HLA-restricted. An assumption of roughly uniform sequencing depth across donors underlay the presence/absence analyses.

The sequenced sample consisted of PBMCs. This chain links TRBV5-6 with TRBJ2-6; TRBD1 is a possible D gene (6 bases). The TCR originated in a boy aged 2 to 9 in good health and CMV-seronegative. The CDR3 DNA reads TGTGCCAGCAGCTCGGACGACAGGCCCGCTTTC. It yields the protein CASSSDDRPAF.